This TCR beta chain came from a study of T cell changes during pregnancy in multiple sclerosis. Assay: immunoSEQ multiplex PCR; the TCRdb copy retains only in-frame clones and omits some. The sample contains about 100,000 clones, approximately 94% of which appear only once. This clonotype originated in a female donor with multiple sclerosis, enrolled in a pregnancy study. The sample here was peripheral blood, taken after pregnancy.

This chain's CDR3 is CASSRDRGNYGYTF. The CDR3 DNA sequence: TGTGCCAGCAGCCGGGACAGGGGTAACTATGGCTACACCTTC. This chain joins TRBV7-6 and TRBJ1-2, with 10 positions matching TRBD1. V lost 5 bases to trimming and J lost 1 base; unmatched junction nucleotides: 1. The CDR3 contains 14 residues. In germline, CDR1 is SGHVS, CDR2 FNYEAQ.